This entry lists 30 T cell receptor beta chains sequenced from one sample in a study of control samples from healthy donors and cancer patients. Measured with immunoSEQ multiplex PCR; TCRdb has only the in-frame clones, and not every one. The sample records some 100,000 clones, more than 85% being singletons. Material: blood. Receptors were obtained from a woman between 45 and 65 years old in good health.

In nucleotides, the CDR3 is TGTGCCAACAGAAACGGGACAGGGGCCTTCGGTTCTGGAAACACCATATATTTT. Translation: CANRNGTGAFGSGNTIYF. V gene TRBV3-1 (or the pseudogene TRBV3-2) combines with J gene TRBJ1-3; TRBD1 agrees at 10 bases. The CDR3 sequence is 18 residues long. Germline assignment: CDR1 LGHDT and CDR2 YNNKEL (reference sequence). Trimming at V came to 10 bases and at J to 1 base, leaving 16 bases not matched to a gene.

This clone was seen only a few times. This chain links TRBV18 with TRBJ1-4; D is unresolved. CDR3 size: 12 residues. Germline V gene data show CDR1 as KGHSH and CDR2 as LQKENI. Trimming left V 2 bases short and J 13 bases short, with 11 bases between. CDR3 bases: TGTGCCAGCTCACCAGGGAACGCTAGACTGTTTTTT. Amino acid sequence: CASSPGNARLFF.

This chain connects TRBV11-2 to TRBJ2-5, with D perhaps matching TRBD2 (5 bases). Trimming removed 1 base at V and 7 bases at J, with 16 bases between. Looked up from germline, CDR1 is SGHAT and CDR2 is FQNNGV. CDR3 length: 15 amino acids. This CDR3 reads CASSLARTHKGTQYF. The CDR3 coding sequence is TGTGCCAGCAGCTTAGCCCGGACTCATAAAGGGACCCAGTACTTC.

The rearrangement joins TRBV6-1 to TRBJ2-5, with TRBD2 matching over 9 bases. This CDR3 has 16 amino acids. The ends lost 4 bases at V and 5 bases at J; junction bases unmatched: 11. From germline, CDR1 is MNHNS and CDR2 SASEGT. The CDR3 sequence: CASSALLGSGGETQYF. Here the CDR3 DNA reads TGTGCCAGCAGTGCCCTATTGGGTAGCGGGGGCGAGACCCAGTACTTC.

In nucleotides, the CDR3 is TGTGCCAGCAGAGATGGAGGAGATACGCAGTATTTT. It specifies CASRDGGDTQYF. The chain joins TRBV5-4 to TRBJ2-3; TRBD2 might be the D (5 bases). Germline CDR1 and CDR2: SGHNT and YYREEE (reference sequence). V lost 5 bases and J lost 5, with 9 bases in between. The CDR3 totals 12 residues.

This chain connects TRBV24-1 to TRBJ2-2, with 9 bases that match TRBD1. The CDR3 is 17 residues long. Germline values: CDR1 KGHDR, CDR2 SFDVKD. V was pared by 4 bases and J by 4 bases, with 9 bases of the junction left unmatched. The CDR3 spells CATSETPGQGSTGELFF. CDR3 nucleotide sequence: TGTGCCACCAGTGAGACCCCGGGACAGGGAAGCACCGGGGAGCTGTTTTTT.

The chain employs TRBV27 and TRBJ2-2; D gene uncertain. V was trimmed by 2 bases and J by 7 bases, leaving 8 bases between them. This CDR3 comprises 13 residues. Germline assignment: CDR1 MNHEY and CDR2 SMNVEV (reference sequence). The CDR3 spells CASSLVVNGELFF. The DNA for the CDR3 is TGTGCCAGCAGTTTAGTAGTAAACGGGGAGCTGTTTTTT.

This chain connects TRBV19 to TRBJ2-1; D possibly corresponds to TRBD1 (6 bases). CDR3 size: 16 residues. The germline V gene encodes CDR1 LNHDA and CDR2 SQIVND (reference sequence). The V and J ends lost 3 bases and 8 bases respectively, with 20 bases between them. CDR3 sequence reads: CASSIQGQWGSDEQFF. The CDR3 DNA reads as TGTGCCAGTAGTATTCAAGGACAGTGGGGATCCGATGAGCAGTTCTTC.

The chain carries TRBV29-1 and TRBJ1-6; the D is unclear. The CDR3 sequence is 13 residues long. V was trimmed by 4 bases and J by 7 bases, leaving 11 bases between them. Looked up from germline, CDR1 is SQVTM and CDR2 is ANQGSEA. CDR3 DNA: TGCAGCGTTGCTTGGACTGAGAATTCACCCCTCCACTTT. Translation: CSVAWTENSPLHF.

The chain couples TRBV4-3 to TRBJ2-3; D not certain. Germline V gene lookup returns CDR1 LGHNA and CDR2 YSLEER. This CDR3 has 14 amino acids. The ends were cut back, 3 bases at V and 1 base at J, with 8 bases in the middle. The DNA for the CDR3 is TGCGCCAGCAGCCAGCAGGTACGCACAGATACGCAGTATTTT. Translated: CASSQQVRTDTQYF.

V gene TRBV27 combines with J gene TRBJ2-6; 7 nucleotides align to TRBD1. Germline CDR1 MNHEY, CDR2 SMNVEV (reference sequence). The CDR3 has 16 amino acids. J gave up 1 base and V 8 bases, and 8 bases lay outside the gene matches. The CDR3 DNA sequence: TGTGCCAGCGGGACAGAATTTAGATCTGGGGCCAACGTCCTGACTTTC. Translating gives CASGTEFRSGANVLTF.

This clone was counted only a few times. CDR3 region: CASSYSSLTYEQYV. DNA of the CDR3: TGTGCCAGCAGTTACTCGAGTCTGACCTACGAGCAGTACGTC. The rearrangement joins TRBV6-2 or TRBV6-3 to TRBJ2-7; D is unclear. Germline CDR1 and CDR2: MNHEY and SVGEGT. Trimming shortened V by 0 bases and J by 2 bases, and 8 bases separated the two germline ends. The CDR3 sequence is 14 residues long.

The chain has TRBV6-4 and TRBJ2-1, with D possibly being TRBD2 (5 bases). The CDR3 extends over 15 amino acids. The germline gives CDR1 MRHNA, CDR2 SNTAGT. With 1 base removed from V and 0 bases from J, the gap between germline ends came to 7 bases. CDR3 DNA: TGTGCCAGCAGTGACTGGGCGGGCTCCTACAATGAGCAGTTCTTC. This gives the protein CASSDWAGSYNEQFF.

The J gene is TRBJ1-2, the V gene TRBV30; tentatively, D is TRBD1 (6 bases). This CDR3 comprises 17 residues. Germline CDR1 and CDR2: GTSNPN and SVGIG (reference sequence). The ends were cut back, 0 bases at V and 4 bases at J, with 21 bases in the middle. The CDR3 is CAWSVFQGSLGGYGYTF. The CDR3 region has the DNA TGTGCCTGGAGTGTTTTTCAGGGGTCCCTCGGGGGCTATGGCTACACCTTC.

The gene calls are TRBV27 and TRBJ2-7; TRBD2 agrees at 7 bases. Germline CDR1 reads MNHEY; CDR2 reads SMNVEV (reference sequence). The junction had 4 bases not matched to a gene; V was cut back by 2 bases and J by 3 bases. CDR3 length: 14 amino acids. As DNA, the CDR3 is TGTGCCAGCAGTTTAGGGCGGGGGATCTACGAGCAGTACTTC. Translating gives CASSLGRGIYEQYF.

The chain joins TRBV9 to TRBJ2-3; TRBD1 matches at 8 bases. Germline lookup yields CDR1 SGDLS and CDR2 YYNGEE. With V trimmed by 3 bases and J by 2 bases, 2 bases remained unmatched. The CDR3 has 14 residues. The CDR3 reads CASSADRVTDTQYF. In nucleotides, the CDR3 is TGTGCCAGCAGCGCGGACAGGGTCACAGATACGCAGTATTTT.

The V call is TRBV12-3 or TRBV12-4, the J call TRBJ2-3, with no clear D. This CDR3 is 13 amino acids long. The V and J ends lost 4 bases and 6 bases respectively, with 11 bases between them. This chain's CDR3 is CASSYSPADTQYF. In nucleotides, the CDR3 is TGTGCCAGCAGTTATTCCCCCGCGGATACGCAGTATTTT.

The genes are TRBV5-1 and TRBJ2-7, with D perhaps assigned TRBD1 or TRBD2 (6 bases each). The CDR3 contains 13 residues. CDR1 is SGHRS, CDR2 YFSETQ, per germline. Trimming removed 6 bases from V and 4 bases from J, with 14 bases in between. The CDR3 region is CASTEGGGYEQYF. CDR3 nucleotide sequence: TGCGCCAGCACCGAGGGGGGCGGATACGAGCAGTACTTC. Full variable domain (rest looked up from reference TRBV5-1 and TRBJ2-7): KAGVTQTPRYLIKTRGQQVTLSCSPISGHRSVSWYQQTPGQGLQFLFEYFSETQRNKGNFPGRFSGRQFSNSRSEMNVSTLELGDSALYLCASTEGGGYEQYFGPGTRLTVT.

The rearrangement joins TRBV7-2 to TRBJ1-2; possible D gene TRBD1, 5 bases. CDR3 length: 16 amino acids. The germline CDR1 and CDR2 sequences are SGHTA and FQGNSA. Trimming left V 5 bases short and J 0 bases short, with 16 bases between. CDR3 DNA sequence: TGTGCCAGCAGCCTTCATTATTGGGGACCTAACTATGGCTACACCTTC. Translated: CASSLHYWGPNYGYTF.

The chain recombines TRBV6-2 or TRBV6-3 with TRBJ1-2; D possibly corresponds to TRBD1 (6 bases). The V gene lost 5 bases and the J gene lost 6 bases, with 16 bases spanning the gap. Per germline, CDR1 MNHEY and CDR2 SVGEGT. This CDR3 has 14 amino acids. Written as DNA, the CDR3 is TGTGCCAGCAGTGTTTCCGGACAGAACCATGGCTACACCTTC. Amino acids: CASSVSGQNHGYTF.

The chain couples TRBV2 to TRBJ1-1; 10 bases align to TRBD1. The V gene's germline CDR1 is SNHLY and CDR2 FYNNEI. The ends lost 6 bases at V and 2 bases at J; junction bases unmatched: 6. The CDR3 runs to 15 residues. The CDR3 is CASSGTGAPNTEAFF. The CDR3 DNA reads as TGTGCCAGCAGCGGGACAGGGGCGCCTAACACTGAAGCTTTCTTT.

This rearrangement joins TRBV29-1 to TRBJ1-1, with no clear D. CDR3 size: 12 residues. Trimming cost V 5 bases and J 0 bases, with 7 bases left between them. Germline lookup yields CDR1 SQVTM and CDR2 ANQGSEA. CDR3 nucleotides: TGCAGCGTTTTACAGATGAACACTGAAGCTTTCTTT. This codes for CSVLQMNTEAFF.

V is TRBV19 and J is TRBJ2-7; D perhaps matches TRBD2 (5 bases). V was shortened by 5 bases and J by 6 bases, with 20 bases between the two germline ends. Germline V CDR1 and CDR2: LNHDA, SQIVND (reference sequence). This CDR3 has 15 residues. CDR3 amino acids: CASSFQTGIGVEQYF. Written as DNA, the CDR3 is TGTGCCAGTAGTTTCCAGACCGGGATTGGGGTCGAGCAGTACTTC.

The chain couples TRBV6-2 or TRBV6-3 to TRBJ2-3; possible D gene TRBD2, 5 bases. The germline gives CDR1 MNHEY, CDR2 SVGEGT. V lost 2 bases, J lost 4 bases, and 13 bases lay in between. There are 15 residues in the CDR3. CDR3 amino acids: CASSYDRGPSDTQYF. Written as DNA, the CDR3 is TGTGCCAGCAGTTACGATCGAGGGCCCTCAGATACGCAGTATTTT.

Only one count was recorded for this clone. V and J are TRBV7-9 and TRBJ2-1, with unresolved D. Germline values: CDR1 SEHNR, CDR2 FQNEAQ (reference sequence). This CDR3 spans 15 amino acids. V lost 0 bases and J 8 bases, leaving 14 bases between the germline ends. The CDR3 region has the DNA TGTGCCAGCAGCTTAGCGTTTCTCCAGCCCGATGAGCAGTTCTTC. This codes for CASSLAFLQPDEQFF.

The CDR3 nucleotides are TGTGCCAGCATCGAACTTCGAGCGGGGGGGTGGAGCTCAGAGCAGTACTTC. Protein product: CASIELRAGGWSSEQYF. The chain links TRBV5-6 to TRBJ2-7; TRBD2 agrees at 10 bases. The V gene end was trimmed by 6 bases and the J gene end by 7 bases; junction bases not matched to a gene: 19. Germline V gene data show CDR1 as SGHDT and CDR2 as YYEEEE. The CDR3 runs to 17 residues.

The V and J genes are TRBV4-3 and TRBJ1-1, with TRBD1 matching over 7 bases. CDR1 is LGHNA, CDR2 YSLEER, per germline. CDR3 size: 17 residues. J was trimmed by 1 base and V by 0 bases; bases with no gene match: 8. CDR3 sequence: CASSQDRWDRTNTEAFF. In DNA, the CDR3 is TGCGCCAGCAGCCAAGATAGGTGGGACAGAACGAACACTGAAGCTTTCTTT.

This rearrangement joins TRBV19 to TRBJ2-1, with D possibly matching TRBD2 (6 bases). The CDR3 spans 14 residues. Between the trimmed V and J ends, which lost 11 bases and 0 bases, there was a span of 14 bases. From germline, CDR1 is LNHDA and CDR2 SQIVND (reference sequence). The CDR3 protein is CASLDGSSYNEQFF. DNA of the CDR3: TGTGCCTCCTTGGACGGGAGCTCCTACAATGAGCAGTTCTTC.

The gene calls are TRBV24-1 and TRBJ1-1; D might be TRBD1 (6 bases). Trimming took 3 bases from V and 1 from J, leaving 17 bases between them. This CDR3 contains 17 residues. Germline loops: CDR1 KGHDR, CDR2 SFDVKD. CDR3 DNA: TGTGCCACCAGTGATACAGACTTGGGGGGCAGGAACACTGAAGCTTTCTTT. Its protein product is CATSDTDLGGRNTEAFF.

CDR3 bases: TGTGCCAGCAGCTTGGGCAGGGACCTCTATGGCTACACCTTC. Translation gives CASSLGRDLYGYTF. The rearrangement uses TRBV5-4 and TRBJ1-2, with D tentatively TRBD1 (5 bases). Trimming stripped 0 bases from V and 4 bases from J, with 10 bases between. Germline V lookup: CDR1 SGHNT, CDR2 YYREEE (reference sequence). The CDR3 contains 14 residues.